Each of the 12 T cell receptor beta chains below was sequenced from the same sample in a study of early T cells in non-severe SARS-CoV-2 infection. A single record per CDR3 protein comes from TCRdb applying MiXCR to the 5' RACE reads. The table has some 25,000 distinct CDR3 sequences, 4.3% seen once; the top ten hold about 15%. Sequencing was performed on whole blood. These receptors were collected from an adult who was a healthcare worker with PCR-confirmed SARS-CoV-2 infection or an uninfected control (not recorded which).

This clonotype showed up many times. The V and J genes are TRBV6-5 and TRBJ2-1, with 10 positions matching TRBD1. Per the germline V gene, CDR1 is MNHEY and CDR2 is SVGAGI. The CDR3 loop spans 16 amino acids. V lost 1 base, J lost 9 bases, and 9 bases stayed unmatched. The CDR3 protein is CASSYLRGQGTGEQFF. Here the CDR3 DNA reads TGTGCCAGCAGTTACTTGCGGGGACAGGGGACGGGTGAGCAGTTCTTC.

The CDR3 protein is CASSLGDPQGVEQYF. The CDR3 nucleotides are TGTGCCAGCAGCTTAGGGGACCCGCAAGGAGTCGAGCAGTACTTC. This chain joins TRBV7-8 and TRBJ2-7; D is tentatively TRBD1 or TRBD2 (5 bases each). The V and J ends lost 1 base and 6 bases respectively, with 16 bases between them. This CDR3 has 15 residues. Germline V gene sequence: CDR1 SGHVS, CDR2 FQNEAQ.

This clonotype was found many times. The V call is TRBV12-3 or TRBV12-4, the J call TRBJ1-2; D might be TRBD1 (5 bases). V gave up 4 bases and J gave up 6 bases, with 9 bases separating them. The CDR3 sequence is 12 residues long. Here the CDR3 DNA reads TGTGCCAGCAGTTACACACAGGATGGCTACACCTTC. This codes for CASSYTQDGYTF.

The table lists this clonotype with many counts. This chain joins TRBV18 and TRBJ2-5; possibly TRBD1 or TRBD2 for D (5 bases each). Germline assignment: CDR1 KGHSH and CDR2 LQKENI. The CDR3 has 15 amino acids. Trimming removed 0 bases from V and 7 bases from J, with 15 bases in between. CDR3 DNA sequence: TGTGCCAGCTCACCACCGGTAGGGGTCGGAGGGACCCAGTACTTC. Protein: CASSPPVGVGGTQYF.

This clonotype was found a few times. The chain combines TRBV15 with TRBJ2-7; no reliable D call. The ends were cut back, 5 bases at V and 3 bases at J, with 17 bases in the middle. CDR1 and CDR2 (germline): LNHNV, YYDKDF (reference sequence). The CDR3 consists of 15 residues. The CDR3 bases are TGTGCCACCAGCTTAGAGCTGGCAGGCTACTACGAGCAGTACTTC. Its protein is CATSLELAGYYEQYF.

This clonotype was observed at least ten times. DNA of the CDR3: TGTGCCAGCAGTTTGGGCAGTGGGGGGTTTCAGCCCCAGCATTTT. Its protein product is CASSLGSGGFQPQHF. This chain uses TRBV6-2 or TRBV6-3 with TRBJ1-5; possibly TRBD1 for D (5 bases). V was cut by 4 bases and J by 6 bases, with 16 bases left in between. Germline CDR1 MNHEY, CDR2 SVGEGT. This CDR3 spans 15 amino acids.

In its sample, this clonotype was seen many times. J is TRBJ1-1 and V is TRBV27, with TRBD1 matching over 8 bases. The CDR3 totals 15 residues. Germline loops: CDR1 MNHEY, CDR2 SMNVEV (reference sequence). Unmatched junction bases numbered 10, after V lost 6 bases and J lost 4 bases. The CDR3, as DNA: TGTGCCAGCAGCCCCTACAGGGGGATTGGCACTGAAGCTTTCTTT. It yields the protein CASSPYRGIGTEAFF.

This clonotype was observed many times. The chain links TRBV4-3 to TRBJ1-2; the D is unclear. Per germline, CDR1 LGHNA and CDR2 YSLEER. Trimming removed 0 bases from V and 4 bases from J, with 12 bases in between. CDR3 size: 15 residues. CDR3 loop: CASSQELEQAYGYTF. CDR3 nucleotides: TGCGCCAGCAGCCAAGAATTAGAACAAGCCTATGGCTACACCTTC.

At least ten counts were recorded for this clonotype. The chain links TRBV7-2 to TRBJ2-2, with 8 bases identical to TRBD2. The ends lost 3 bases at V and 5 bases at J; junction bases unmatched: 8. Germline loops: CDR1 SGHTA, CDR2 FQGNSA. This CDR3 region has 16 residues. The CDR3 nucleotides read TGTGCCAGCAGCTTGCTGGCGGGAGGAAATACCGGGGAGCTGTTTTTT. Residues: CASSLLAGGNTGELFF.

This chain joins TRBV24-1 and TRBJ1-1; a possible D gene is TRBD1 (6 bases). Looked up from germline, CDR1 is KGHDR and CDR2 is SFDVKD. V was cut by 3 bases and J by 4 bases, with 17 bases left in between. This CDR3 has 16 residues. The CDR3: CATSDPQLTGSTEAFF. DNA of the CDR3: TGTGCCACCAGTGATCCCCAACTTACAGGGTCCACTGAAGCTTTCTTT.

This chain links TRBV11-2 with TRBJ2-3, with a weak D call TRBD2 (5 bases). Germline V gene sequence: CDR1 SGHAT, CDR2 FQNNGV. V was pared by 7 bases and J by 0 bases, with 11 bases between. This CDR3 region has 14 residues. DNA of the CDR3: TGTGCCAGCACCTCGGGATCTAGCACAGATACGCAGTATTTT. Its translation: CASTSGSSTDTQYF. Using reference TRBV11-2 and TRBJ2-3 for the parts outside the CDR3, the full variable domain is EAGVAQSPRYKIIEKRQSVAFWCNPISGHATLYWYQQILGQGPKLLIQFQNNGVVDDSQLPKDRFSAERLKGVDSTLKIQPAKLEDSAVYLCASTSGSSTDTQYFGPGTRLTVL.

The sample holds many counts of this clonotype. This chain joins TRBV6-2 or TRBV6-3 and TRBJ1-5; no clear D gene. The length of the CDR3 is 13 residues. Trimming took off 7 bases at V and 6 bases at J, with 13 bases between the two ends. CDR1 is MNHEY, CDR2 SVGEGT, per germline. The CDR3 is CASTQDGLQPQHF. The CDR3 bases are TGTGCCAGCACCCAAGATGGGCTTCAGCCCCAGCATTTT.